This entry is about one T cell receptor (beta chain). Its binding antigen is unknown. No base-level quality is on record; no much larger clone is a single base apart. Participants were included only if at least one PBMC sample before ART initiation and at least two post-ART samples were available. All participants with HIV were treated in the United States of America. Cryopreserved samples of 1-10 million PBMC were thawed and washed before DNA extraction. At the time of the earliest PBMC sample, participants with HIV were aged between about 20 and 54 years. Per participant, PBMC samples came from 1-4 timepoints prior to ART initiation and 2-8 timepoints following ART initiation, for a median of 7 samples. Serial HIV viral load, CD4+ T-cell count, ART history and demographic data were obtained for every participant. Genomic DNA was extracted from unsorted PBMC with a Qiagen kit on a QIAcube, with processing performed in batches of 12 samples.

CDR1 is given as SGHDT and CDR2 as YYEEEE, both from the germline V gene. V was cut back by 3 bases and J by 2 bases, leaving a gap of 9 bases between them. The CDR3 numbers 14 residues from cysteine through phenylalanine. Of all the DNA, just the CDR3 is kept, 42 bases in frame from base 1. This sample is drawn from a study of long-term antiretroviral therapy in people with HIV (dated by TCRdb to the early 2020s). Regarding the research as a whole: The earliest samples were collected about a decade before the 2015 WHO recommendation for immediate ART, when ART was typically delayed until CD4 counts fell. No cross-contamination during QIAcube processing was seen in test extractions of a monoclonal T-cell line run alongside roughly 35 polyclonal samples. Among the approximately 30 participants with HIV, around 10 were female. A retrospective serial study tested whether ART initiation and durable HIV suppression were associated with changes in peripheral blood TRB repertoire composition and diversity. The cohort contributed about 200 cryopreserved PBMC samples from about 33 adults with confirmed HIV infection, collected serially over a mean of approximately six years (range 1-12). The research as a whole found: The samples span the years 2004 to 2017, and the ART regimens used may be less effective than current regimens. Because PBMC availability was limited, only the TCR beta chain was sequenced, with no alpha chain pairing. Expanded TRB clones identified before ART initiation dominated the repertoire across all time points, though the dominance fluctuated and decreased in many PLHIV after ART. Inferences about post-ART repertoire changes are limited because no data were available on ART adherence, viral resistance or therapy changes. CDR3 length ranges in HIV repertoires were narrower than in controls, and network structure suggested an antigen-experienced repertoire with only a slight naive shift after ART. Starting ART was linked to a significant rise in TRB diversity, yet even after long-term ART the diversity remained significantly lower than in transplant donor controls. Unsorted PBMC were profiled instead of sorted CD4+ and CD8+ T cells because pre-ART samples had limited cell numbers.

The immunoSEQ hsTCRB v3.0 assay was used at survey level resolution for TRB variable region sequencing. The target sequencing depth for TRB was about 40,000-55,000 T-cell genomes per sample. Pooled TRB libraries were sequenced on an Illumina MiSeq with a v3 150-cycle kit. Processing in the source paper ran as follows. Analysis of repertoires was carried out in R inside a reproducible Nextflow workflow spanning QC, data transformation and analysis. Custom analyses were implemented in LymphoSeq2, an R package for AIRR-Seq data exploration. Several samples that produced fewer than 5000 total TRB sequences were removed, so 150 to 200 HIV repertoires were analyzed. Among the approximately 200 retained HIV repertoires, 55 to 60 were collected before ART initiation and over 120 were collected after ART initiation. Each repertoire was downsampled to 5000 TRB nucleotide sequences, and summary statistics were averaged across 100 downsampling iterations. The analysis kept only TRB sequences whose CDR3 regions were at least seven amino acids long. A Shannon entropy-derived clonality score and the Gini coefficient were used to measure diversity. In the repertoire networks, any two of the top 5000 CDR3 amino acid sequences were linked whenever the two sequences differed by an edit distance of one. For TRB CDR3 amino acid sequences, antigen specificity groups and MHC restriction were predicted with GLIPH2. To flag known CMV, EBV, HIV or tissue antigen associations, CDR3 amino acid sequences were matched against VDJdb and McPAS-TCR. Pre-ART, post-ART and control groups were compared with Wilcoxon signed-rank tests and Holm-Bonferroni correction. In its TCRdb copy, this immuneACCESS table keeps in-frame sequences only and misses some clones. Where compared with another copy, unresolved V genes explain less than half of these, and the others have no known cause. That table furnishes V, J and clone size, whereas the DNA furnished D and trimming. The sample has tens of thousands of clones on record, around 80% of them singletons. Roughly 8.8% of the sample is held by the ten biggest clonotypes.

The sequence derives from a man aged 18-30 years with HIV. Material: unsorted PBMCs, obtained 1.5 years before starting antiretroviral therapy. The rearrangement joined TRBV5-6 to TRBJ1-3; too little of a D gene remains to name it. The DNA sequence reads TGTGCCAGCAGCTCCAGTGTAGCTGGAAACACCATATATTTT. This is translated as CASSSSVAGNTIYF.